These 14 T cell receptor beta chains were all obtained from the same sample, sequenced in a study. Adaptor-ligated barcode primers were used to amplify TRBV12-4/TRBJ1-2 clonotypes. TCRdb recomputed calls from the multiplex PCR reads with MiXCR, one row per CDR3 protein. Of fewer than 950 distinct CDR3 sequences listed, around 3.4% are singletons. What was sequenced was naive CD4+ T cells sorted from blood. Noted subset: naive CD4+ T cells, CD4+CD45RA+CD25-. These receptors all come from a female donor with breast cancer.

This clonotype is judged large. The V and J genes are TRBV12-3 or TRBV12-4 and TRBJ1-2; no clear D. The CDR3 extends over 12 amino acids. V was pared by 2 bases and J by 5 bases, with 6 bases between. The CDR3 is CASSLNVYGYTF. CDR3 bases: TGTGCCAGCAGTTTAAACGTTTATGGCTACACCTTC.

This clonotype was seen repeatedly, ten times or more. The genes are TRBV12-3 or TRBV12-4 and TRBJ1-2; D ambiguous. V gave up 1 base and J gave up 8 bases, with 11 bases separating them. The CDR3 loop spans 13 amino acids. CDR3 sequence: CASSLVGARGYTF. The DNA for the CDR3 is TGTGCCAGCAGTTTAGTAGGAGCAAGGGGCTACACCTTC.

This clonotype is categorized as medium-sized. This chain links TRBV12-3 or TRBV12-4 with TRBJ1-2; D not resolved. This CDR3 region has 15 residues. The germline V and J ends were trimmed by 3 bases and 2 bases, with 13 bases remaining between them. The CDR3 region has the DNA TGTGCCAGCAGTTTGGTCGGTACGGGGAACTATGGCTACACCTTC. Amino acids: CASSLVGTGNYGYTF.

This clonotype is medium-sized. J is TRBJ1-2 and V is TRBV12-3 or TRBV12-4; a possible D gene is TRBD1 (6 bases). Trimming took 5 bases from V and 6 from J, leaving 13 bases between them. This CDR3 has 13 amino acids. The CDR3 reads CASSRTVLHGYTF. The DNA of the CDR3 is TGTGCCAGCAGTCGGACAGTACTTCATGGCTACACCTTC.

This clonotype appeared many times. CDR3 in amino acids: CASRGNRDRGMSWYGYTF. CDR3 nucleotides: TGTGCCAGCAGGGGAAACCGGGACAGGGGAATGAGTTGGTATGGCTACACCTTC. The rearrangement joins TRBV12-3 or TRBV12-4 to TRBJ1-2; 10 bases are a match to TRBD1. The J segment lost 5 bases and the V segment lost 6 bases, leaving 18 bases of the junction unmatched. This CDR3 contains 18 residues.

In its sample, this clonotype ranks as medium-sized. V usage is TRBV12-3 or TRBV12-4 and J usage is TRBJ1-2; D gene uncertain. Trimming pared 3 bases from V and 3 bases from J, leaving 8 bases between. The CDR3 is made up of 13 amino acids. The CDR3: CASSFPGHYGYTF. CDR3 coding DNA: TGTGCCAGCAGTTTTCCAGGACACTATGGCTACACCTTC.

Judged by abundance, this clonotype is large. The chain has TRBV12-3 or TRBV12-4 and TRBJ1-2; D possibly corresponds to TRBD1 (6 bases). This CDR3 has 13 amino acids. V was trimmed by 8 bases and J by 5 bases, leaving 15 bases between them. The DNA of the CDR3 is TGTGCCAGCGGCCCAGGGGTGGGGTATGGCTACACCTTC. It yields the protein CASGPGVGYGYTF.

This clonotype is categorized as medium-sized. The rearrangement uses TRBV12-3 or TRBV12-4 and TRBJ1-2; 8 bases are a match to TRBD1. With V trimmed by 6 bases and J by 6 bases, 9 bases remained unmatched. The CDR3 sequence is 14 residues long. CDR3 DNA: TGTGCCAGCAGCCGGACAGGGTCGTCGGATGGCTACACCTTC. Its translation is CASSRTGSSDGYTF.

This clonotype is medium-sized within its sample. This chain links TRBV12-3 or TRBV12-4 with TRBJ1-2; TRBD1 matches at 7 bases. This CDR3 region has 12 residues. Trimming took 6 bases from V and 5 from J; bases not matched to a gene: 3. The CDR3 loop is CASSLTGYGYTF. The CDR3 nucleotides read TGTGCCAGCAGCCTGACAGGGTATGGCTACACCTTC.

This clonotype rates as medium-sized. The genes are TRBV12-3 or TRBV12-4 and TRBJ1-2; the D gene is possibly TRBD1 (5 bases). The CDR3 runs 14 residues. Between the trimmed V and J ends, which lost 5 bases and 5 bases, there was a span of 15 bases. CDR3 loop: CASSPGAGEYGYTF. The CDR3 DNA reads as TGTGCCAGCAGTCCCGGGGCCGGAGAGTATGGCTACACCTTC.

Many counts were recorded for this clonotype. The V and J genes are TRBV12-3 or TRBV12-4 and TRBJ1-2; a weak D match, TRBD1 (6 bases). The V end lost 0 bases, the J end lost 7 bases, and 18 bases lay between the germline ends. The CDR3 has 16 residues. The CDR3 DNA follows: TGTGCCAGCAGTTTAGCGGGCCAAAAGCCAGGGGCTGGCTACACCTTC. The encoded protein is CASSLAGQKPGAGYTF.

This clonotype was found many times. The chain uses TRBV12-3 or TRBV12-4 and TRBJ1-2, with D possibly TRBD1 on 6 matching bases. The V end lost 7 bases, the J end lost 0 bases, and 15 bases lay between the germline ends. The CDR3 totals 15 residues. The DNA of the CDR3 is TGTGCCAGCACCCGAACCGGGACATCTAACTATGGCTACACCTTC. This translates into CASTRTGTSNYGYTF.

By share, this clonotype counts as medium-sized. The chain couples TRBV12-3 or TRBV12-4 to TRBJ1-2, with D hard to call. Trimming cost V 7 bases and J 4 bases, with 13 bases left between them. This CDR3 is built from 13 residues. The CDR3 protein is CASNRTPFYGYTF. Here the CDR3 DNA reads TGTGCCAGCAACCGGACGCCCTTCTATGGCTACACCTTC.

By share, this clonotype counts as medium-sized. The chain combines TRBV12-3 or TRBV12-4 with TRBJ1-2; a weak D match, TRBD1 (5 bases). Trimming left V 0 bases short and J 2 bases short, with 10 bases between. The CDR3 runs to 15 residues. CDR3 nucleotides: TGTGCCAGCAGTTTAGCACAAGGGGCAAACTATGGCTACACCTTC. It is translated as CASSLAQGANYGYTF.